The present T cell receptor (beta chain) was sequenced within a study of shared clonotypes between healthy human individuals. Study at large: The cohort had two women and a few men, ages 18 to 49.

Terminally differentiated effector memory CD45RA+ cells were excluded by CCR7 positive selection of CD45RO-negative cells. The study's findings and limits: Collection of samples was limited to blood; tissue repertoires likely differ. Among the subsets, naive ones generally showed larger estimated richness than memory ones. Non-shared clonotypes had lower generation probabilities than those shared by all four donors.

Trimming took off 5 bases at V and 1 base at J, with 14 bases between the two ends. The CDR3 length is 15 residues. Germline CDR1 MDHEN, CDR2 SYDVKM. The data were produced by immunoSEQ multiplex PCR, yet TCRdb's version contains in-frame clones alone and is incomplete. The data hold 1.5 million to 2.5 million clones, with about 95% observed a single time. For this clone: As yet, its antigen is unknown.

The material sequenced was naive CD8+ T cells sorted from blood. The V and J genes are TRBV28 and TRBJ1-1, with a possible D match to TRBD1 (6 bases). The TCR sequence derives from a man aged 18 to 30 in good health. CDR3 nucleotides: TGTGCCAGCAGTACCCCGGCGGGGGCGAACACTGAAGCTTTCTTT. The encoded protein is CASSTPAGANTEAFF.